This is a list of T cell receptor beta chains from one sample in a study of blood T cells in healthy people across ages. One entry per CDR3 protein results from TCRdb running MiXCR on the 5' RACE reads. Of 450,000 to 700,000 distinct CDR3 sequences in the sample, about 25% were seen once. Specimen: blood. Receptor source: a woman between 70 and 85 years old in good health. Both conserved end residues are part of each CDR3. D genes are given only for firm matches. The size field is filled for only some rows; it gives once, few, many or a size class.

D gene	clone size	V gene	J gene	CDR3 protein	CDR3 DNA
TRBD1	many	TRBV7-2	TRBJ2-5	CASSLGQGQETQYF	TGTGCCAGCAGCTTGGGACAGGGGCAAGAGACCCAGTACTTC
NA	few	TRBV7-9	TRBJ2-5	CASSTFHPSRTRPRPLYF	TGTGCCAGCAGCACATTCCACCCCAGTAGGACACGGCCCCGACCTTTGTACTTC
NA	few	TRBV7-2	TRBJ2-7	CASSLLSPGTYEQYF	TGTGCCAGCAGCTTATTGAGCCCAGGGACCTACGAGCAGTACTTC
TRBD2	few	TRBV5-1	TRBJ2-5	CASVRLAGAEETQYF	TGCGCCAGCGTTAGACTAGCGGGGGCCGAAGAGACCCAGTACTTC
TRBD2	NA	TRBV7-8	TRBJ2-3	CASSLGGGAFTQYF	TGTGCCAGCAGCTTGGGCGGGGGGGCCTTTACGCAGTATTTT
NA	NA	TRBV29-1	TRBJ2-5	CSVGGRGETQYF	TGCAGCGTGGGAGGCAGGGGAGAGACCCAGTACTTC
TRBD2	NA	TRBV7-8	TRBJ2-5	CAAASGGLKTQYF	TGTGCCGCGGCTAGCGGGGGGTTGAAGACCCAGTACTTC
TRBD2	NA	TRBV11-1	TRBJ2-3	CASSKGGTWGTDTQYF	TGTGCCAGCAGCAAGGGAGGGACCTGGGGGACAGATACGCAGTATTTT
NA	many	TRBV5-6	TRBJ2-5	CASSGLGGETQYF	TGTGCCAGCAGCGGCTTGGGGGGAGAGACCCAGTACTTC
NA	NA	TRBV2	TRBJ2-3	CASSSGTADTPYF	TGTGCCAGCAGTTCCGGGACCGCAGATACGCCGTATTTT
TRBD1	few	TRBV5-1	TRBJ1-1	CASSWGTWDRENTEAFF	TGCGCCAGCAGCTGGGGTACCTGGGACAGGGAAAACACTGAAGCTTTCTTT
NA	NA	TRBV24-1	TRBJ1-2	CATSDKSSGGYTF	TGTGCCACCAGTGATAAGTCTTCGGGGGGCTACACCTTC
TRBD2	many	TRBV7-8	TRBJ2-5	CASTSFGTSGQETQYF	TGTGCCAGCACCTCCTTCGGGACTAGCGGCCAAGAGACCCAGTACTTC
TRBD1	few	TRBV3-1	TRBJ1-3	CASSPGAPGGGNTIYF	TGTGCCAGCAGCCCCGGCGCGCCAGGGGGAGGAAACACCATATATTTT
TRBD2	few	TRBV5-1	TRBJ2-1	CASRESGTSGFSEQFF	TGCGCCAGCAGGGAATCCGGGACTAGCGGGTTTTCTGAGCAGTTCTTC
TRBD1	few	TRBV10-2	TRBJ1-4	CASSESGTGREKLFF	TGCGCCAGCAGTGAGTCCGGGACAGGGCGGGAAAAACTGTTTTTT
NA	few	TRBV12-3/TRBV12-4	TRBJ1-2	CASSLTVYGYTF	TGTGCCAGCAGTTTAACAGTCTATGGCTACACCTTC
NA	NA	TRBV7-2	TRBJ2-1	CASSLADAGIYEQFF	TGTGCCAGCAGCTTAGCCGATGCGGGAATTTATGAGCAGTTCTTC
TRBD2	NA	TRBV20-1	TRBJ2-5	CSARESAGVQETQYF	TGCAGTGCTAGAGAGTCAGCGGGGGTCCAAGAGACCCAGTACTTC
NA	NA	TRBV6-5	TRBJ2-3	CASSYLHSDTQYF	TGTGCCAGCAGTTATCTCCACTCAGATACGCAGTATTTT
NA	many	TRBV2	TRBJ2-7	CASSARKSSYEQYF	TGTGCCAGCAGTGCACGGAAAAGCTCCTACGAGCAGTACTTC
NA	NA	TRBV24-1	TRBJ1-2	CATSEGERGWYGYTF	TGTGCCACCAGTGAGGGGGAGAGGGGATGGTATGGCTACACCTTC
NA	NA	TRBV7-8	TRBJ1-5	CASSFEWESGNQPQHF	TGTGCCAGCAGCTTTGAGTGGGAAAGCGGCAATCAGCCCCAGCATTTT
NA	NA	TRBV7-6	TRBJ2-4	CASSAVGNIQYF	TGTGCCAGCTCAGCGGTGGGGAACATTCAGTACTTC
TRBD2	few	TRBV7-2	TRBJ2-7	CASSLLAGGLSYEQYF	TGTGCCAGCAGTTTATTAGCGGGGGGCCTCTCCTACGAGCAGTACTTC
NA	NA	TRBV7-7	TRBJ2-5	CAVPSQETQYF	TGTGCAGTACCCTCCCAAGAGACCCAGTACTTC
NA	NA	TRBV9	TRBJ2-4	CASSVAGQPADIQYF	TGTGCCAGCAGCGTAGCTGGACAGCCCGCGGACATTCAGTACTTC
TRBD1	few	TRBV29-1	TRBJ2-2	CSVEDRVANTGELFF	TGCAGCGTGGAGGACAGGGTAGCAAACACCGGGGAGCTGTTTTTT
TRBD1	NA	TRBV5-6	TRBJ2-6	CASSFGWPGGAEGANVLTF	TGTGCCAGCAGCTTTGGATGGCCAGGGGGCGCGGAGGGGGCCAACGTCCTGACTTTC
NA	few	TRBV10-2	TRBJ2-2	CASEGGLANTGELFF	TGCGCCAGCGAGGGGGGACTCGCGAACACCGGGGAGCTGTTTTTT
NA	NA	TRBV4-1	TRBJ1-5	CASSHGRGNNQPQHF	TGCGCCAGCAGCCATGGACGAGGAAACAATCAGCCCCAGCATTTT
NA	few	TRBV5-1	TRBJ1-4	CASSLVGRRDEKLFF	TGCGCCAGCAGCTTGGTGGGGAGGCGAGATGAAAAACTGTTTTTT
TRBD1	few	TRBV7-9	TRBJ1-1	CASSFLTGGAEAFF	TGTGCCAGCAGCTTTCTTACAGGGGGGGCTGAAGCTTTCTTT
TRBD2	many	TRBV20-1	TRBJ2-1	CSASEVAGGPIEQFF	TGCAGTGCTAGTGAGGTAGCGGGGGGGCCGATTGAGCAGTTCTTC
NA	NA	TRBV6-6	TRBJ2-5	CASRPSGTFKETQYF	TGTGCCAGCCGGCCCTCCGGGACCTTTAAAGAGACCCAGTACTTC
TRBD1	few	TRBV3-1	TRBJ1-3	CASSQEILGTGEIGNTIYF	TGTGCCAGCAGCCAAGAAATTCTCGGGACAGGAGAAATTGGAAACACCATATATTTT
TRBD2	NA	TRBV6-5	TRBJ2-1	CASTKKRAGGRNEQFF	TGTGCCAGCACCAAAAAGAGGGCGGGGGGGCGTAATGAGCAGTTCTTC
NA	NA	TRBV15	TRBJ1-2	CATSRGRSGGDYGYTF	TGTGCCACCAGCAGAGGCAGGTCAGGTGGTGACTATGGCTACACCTTC
NA	few	TRBV6-5	TRBJ2-2	CASIGTQNTGELFF	TGTGCCAGCATCGGGACACAGAACACCGGGGAGCTGTTTTTT
NA	few	TRBV7-9	TRBJ1-2	CASSLQARYGGYTF	TGTGCCAGCAGCTTACAGGCGAGGTACGGTGGCTACACCTTC
NA	few	TRBV12-3/TRBV12-4	TRBJ2-7	CASSLFSEQYF	TGTGCCAGCAGTTTATTTTCCGAGCAGTACTTC
TRBD1	few	TRBV5-6	TRBJ1-6	CASSYTGTGNSPLHF	TGTGCCAGCAGCTACACCGGGACAGGGAATTCACCCCTCCACTTT
NA	NA	TRBV7-9	TRBJ2-7	CASSPFTGGYEQYF	TGTGCCAGCAGCCCGTTTACTGGGGGCTACGAGCAGTACTTC
NA	NA	TRBV4-2	TRBJ2-7	CASSQEGRTYEQYF	TGTGCCAGCAGCCAAGAAGGCAGAACCTACGAGCAGTACTTC
TRBD1	NA	TRBV12-3/TRBV12-4	TRBJ1-1	CASSPTPGQGGNTEAFF	TGTGCCAGCAGTCCAACACCGGGACAGGGAGGGAACACTGAAGCTTTCTTT
TRBD1	few	TRBV7-2	TRBJ2-7	CASSPGTGISYEQYF	TGTGCCAGCAGCCCCGGGACAGGGATTTCCTACGAGCAGTACTTC
TRBD1	NA	TRBV5-1	TRBJ2-1	CASSLAGGPYDEQFF	TGCGCCAGCAGCTTGGCAGGGGGCCCCTACGATGAGCAGTTCTTC
NA	NA	TRBV7-9	TRBJ1-2	CASSPSGLAYGYTF	TGTGCCAGCAGCCCATCCGGACTGGCATATGGCTACACCTTC
TRBD1	few	TRBV7-9	TRBJ1-2	CASSPLTGLSNYGYTF	TGTGCCAGCAGCCCACTGACAGGGTTATCGAACTATGGCTACACCTTC
TRBD2	NA	TRBV7-8	TRBJ2-1	CASSLSAGVSYNEQFF	TGTGCCAGCAGCTTATCAGCGGGGGTGTCCTACAATGAGCAGTTCTTC